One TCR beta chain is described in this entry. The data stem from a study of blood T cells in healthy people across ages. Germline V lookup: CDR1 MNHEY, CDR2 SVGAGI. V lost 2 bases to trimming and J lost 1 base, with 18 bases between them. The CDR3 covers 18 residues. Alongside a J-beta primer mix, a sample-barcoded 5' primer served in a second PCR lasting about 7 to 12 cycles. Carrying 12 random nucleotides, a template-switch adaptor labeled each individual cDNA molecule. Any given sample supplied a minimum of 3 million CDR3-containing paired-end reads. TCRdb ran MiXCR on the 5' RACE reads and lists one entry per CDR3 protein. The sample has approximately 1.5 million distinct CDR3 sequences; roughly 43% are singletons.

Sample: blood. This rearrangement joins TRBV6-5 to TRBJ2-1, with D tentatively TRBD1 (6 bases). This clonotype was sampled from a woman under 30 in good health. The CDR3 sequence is CASSYQTGAGGSYNEQFF. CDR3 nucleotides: TGTGCCAGCAGTTACCAGACAGGTGCAGGTGGGTCCTACAATGAGCAGTTCTTC.